Listed here are 20 T cell receptor beta chains from one sample, sequenced in a study of shared clonotypes between healthy human individuals. Measured with immunoSEQ multiplex PCR; TCRdb has only the in-frame clones, and not every one. The table has approximately 500,000 clones, around 73% seen once. Specimen: PBMCs. The receptor set was obtained from a woman aged 35 to 49 in good health. Some clones in this sample may be carry-over from other donors' samples.

This sequence joins TRBV18 and TRBJ2-5; D is undetermined. The CDR3 length is 14 residues. CDR1 and CDR2 (germline): KGHSH, LQKENI. V lost 3 bases, J lost 1 base, and 9 bases lay in between. Written as DNA, the CDR3 is TGTGCCAGCTCACCGCGCCAGACCCAAGAGACCCAGTACTTC. Residues: CASSPRQTQETQYF.

The genes are TRBV28 and TRBJ1-1; possibly TRBD1 for D (5 bases). The germline CDR1 and CDR2 sequences are MDHEN and SYDVKM. Trimming pared 5 bases from V and 10 bases from J, leaving 14 bases between. The CDR3 is made up of 12 amino acids. CDR3 in DNA: TGTGCCAGCAGTCCGTTCGGGCAGGGAGCTTTCTTT. Translated: CASSPFGQGAFF.

The chain carries TRBV5-6 and TRBJ2-3; tentative D call: TRBD2 (6 bases). The ends were cut back, 3 bases at V and 1 base at J, with 9 bases in the middle. The CDR3 runs to 14 residues. Germline lookup yields CDR1 SGHDT and CDR2 YYEEEE. The chain's CDR3 is CASSSTRRTDTQYF. In nucleotides, the CDR3 is TGTGCCAGCAGCTCGACTAGACGCACAGATACGCAGTATTTT.

The chain has TRBV5-1 and TRBJ2-5; 9 bases line up with TRBD2. With V trimmed by 0 bases and J by 5 bases, 11 bases remained unmatched. The CDR3 length is 17 residues. Germline CDR1 reads SGHRS; CDR2 reads YFSETQ. CDR3 amino acids: CASSLGGSGSAGETQYF. The CDR3, as DNA: TGCGCCAGCAGCTTGGGAGGTAGCGGGAGTGCGGGGGAGACCCAGTACTTC.

The chain carries TRBV19 and TRBJ2-1, with D perhaps TRBD1 (6 bases). The germline V gene encodes CDR1 LNHDA and CDR2 SQIVND (reference sequence). V lost 2 bases and J 10 bases, leaving 9 bases between the germline ends. This CDR3 has 12 amino acids. CDR3 loop: CASSIQGSEQFF. The CDR3 nucleotides read TGTGCCAGTAGTATACAGGGGAGCGAGCAGTTCTTC. Combining the CDR3 with reference TRBV19 and TRBJ2-1 gives the whole variable domain DGGITQSPKYLFRKEGQNVTLSCEQNLNHDAMYWYRQDPGQGLRLIYYSQIVNDFQKGDIAEGYSVSREKKESFPLTVTSAQKNPTAFYLCASSIQGSEQFFGPGTRLTVL.

This clone was seen a few times. Other DNA sequences from this sample encode an identical CDR3 as well. The chain has TRBV15 and TRBJ2-7; D possibly matches TRBD1 or TRBD2 (5 bases each). Germline values: CDR1 LNHNV, CDR2 YYDKDF (reference sequence). V lost 0 bases to trimming and J lost 3 bases, with 9 bases between them. The CDR3 is 14 amino acids. The CDR3 region has the DNA TGTGCCACCAGCAGAGAGGGGGTAAGCTACGAGCAGTACTTC. Translating it yields CATSREGVSYEQYF.

This clone is a singleton in its sample. This likely traces to a read error, being one base from a far larger clone. The chain couples TRBV2 to TRBJ2-7; D is perhaps TRBD1 (6 bases). V lost 11 bases and J lost 7, with 24 bases in between. The CDR3 is 14 amino acids. Per germline, CDR1 SNHLY and CDR2 FYNNEI. The CDR3 bases are TGTGCCTGCCTTAGACCAGACAGGCCGTTGGAGCAGTACTTC. Translating gives CACLRPDRPLEQYF.

On this clone: Possible read error: a much larger clone is one base away. The rearrangement joins TRBV11-2 to TRBJ2-1; weak D call: TRBD1 (6 bases). This CDR3 spans 15 amino acids. The germline V gene has CDR1 SGHAT and CDR2 FQNNGV. The CDR3 sequence is CTSKTGQAGADEQFF. The CDR3 DNA sequence: TGTACCAGCAAGACAGGACAAGCCGGAGCGGATGAGCAGTTCTTC.

This clone appeared a few times. The rearrangement uses TRBV5-1 and TRBJ2-5; TRBD2 matches at 7 bases. Germline V lookup: CDR1 SGHRS, CDR2 YFSETQ. The CDR3 runs 16 residues. J lost 1 base, V lost 0 bases, and 6 bases had no gene match. CDR3 coding DNA: TGCGCCAGCAGCTTGGAGGCTAGCGGAGCCCAAGAGACCCAGTACTTC. Protein product: CASSLEASGAQETQYF. The full variable domain, with the rest looked up from reference TRBV5-1 and TRBJ2-5, is KAGVTQTPRYLIKTRGQQVTLSCSPISGHRSVSWYQQTPGQGLQFLFEYFSETQRNKGNFPGRFSGRQFSNSRSEMNVSTLELGDSALYLCASSLEASGAQETQYFGPGTRLLVL.

The V gene is TRBV30, the J gene TRBJ2-1; D may be TRBD2 (5 bases). CDR1 and CDR2 (germline): GTSNPN, SVGIG (reference sequence). The CDR3 contains 21 residues. The V gene lost 0 bases and the J gene lost 8 bases, with 35 bases spanning the gap. The CDR3 nucleotides read TGTGCCTGGAGTGTACAATGGGCAGTGGCGGGCCAGGAAAAACGCTGGGATGAGCAGTTCTTC. It translates to CAWSVQWAVAGQEKRWDEQFF.

This clone was counted at least ten times. V and J are TRBV28 and TRBJ2-1; 11 bases are shared with TRBD1. Germline-derived CDR1 and CDR2 are MDHEN and SYDVKM. Germline trimming cut 3 bases from V and 7 bases from J; bases unmatched to any gene: 5. This CDR3 contains 15 residues. The CDR3 bases are TGTGCCAGCAGTTTGGGACAGGGGGTAAGAAATGAGCAGTTCTTC. Its protein product is CASSLGQGVRNEQFF.

This clone occurred once. The rearrangement links TRBV18 to TRBJ2-2, with D possibly TRBD1 on 6 matching bases. The CDR3 loop spans 16 amino acids. Trimming pared 2 bases from V and 0 bases from J, leaving 10 bases between. The germline V gene encodes CDR1 KGHSH and CDR2 LQKENI. CDR3 nucleotides: TGTGCCAGCTCACCAGGACAGCCAGCGAACACCGGGGAGCTGTTTTTT. Translated: CASSPGQPANTGELFF.

V is TRBV5-6 and J is TRBJ2-5; no reliable D call. The CDR3 is 16 residues long. The germline CDR1 and CDR2 sequences are SGHDT and YYEEEE. V was clipped by 4 bases and J by 2 bases, with 18 bases between them. This CDR3 reads CASSQGPIDSQETQYF. Written as DNA, the CDR3 is TGTGCCAGCAGCCAAGGACCAATAGACTCACAAGAGACCCAGTACTTC.

This clone was observed at least ten times. The J gene is TRBJ2-3, the V gene TRBV15, with TRBD2 identical over 7 bases. Trimming removed 5 bases from V and 6 bases from J; junction bases left unmatched: 11. CDR3 size: 15 residues. In germline, CDR1 is LNHNV, CDR2 YYDKDF (reference sequence). CDR3 DNA: TGTGCCACCAGCCCTACTACCTGGGGGGGGGATACGCAGTATTTT. Protein product: CATSPTTWGGDTQYF.

The rearrangement joins TRBV6-6 to TRBJ2-1; 8 nucleotides align to TRBD2. In germline, CDR1 is MNHNY, CDR2 SVGAGI (reference sequence). The CDR3 contains 12 residues. V lost 7 bases to trimming and J lost 15 bases; unmatched junction nucleotides: 11. The CDR3 nucleotides are TGTGCCAGCACTTCACAGGGACTAGTGCGGTTCTTC. Residues: CASTSQGLVRFF.

The CDR3 protein is CASSLSAGFRGTQYF. The CDR3 region has the DNA TGTGCCAGCAGTTTATCCGCAGGGTTTAGGGGGACCCAGTACTTC. This chain links TRBV28 with TRBJ2-5, with D possibly being TRBD1 (5 bases). Germline V gene lookup returns CDR1 MDHEN and CDR2 SYDVKM. Trimming pared 1 base from V and 7 bases from J, leaving 16 bases between. This CDR3 is built from 15 residues. The entire variable domain, with the rest obtained from reference TRBV28 and TRBJ2-5, is as follows: DVKVTQSSRYLVKRTGEKVFLECVQDMDHENMFWYRQDPGLGLRLIYFSYDVKMKEKGDIPEGYSVSREKKERFSLILESASTNQTSMYLCASSLSAGFRGTQYFGPGTRLLVL.

The V gene is TRBV7-9, the J gene TRBJ2-4; 9 bases match TRBD2. Germline CDR1 is SEHNR and CDR2 is FQNEAQ (reference sequence). The CDR3 contains 16 residues. J gave up 0 bases and V 5 bases, and 5 bases lay outside the gene matches. CDR3 protein: CASSRIAGVAKNIQYF. The CDR3 DNA reads TGTGCCAGCAGCCGGATAGCGGGAGTAGCCAAAAACATTCAGTACTTC.

CDR3 region: CATSRVTASGNTIYF. The CDR3 nucleotides are TGTGCCACCAGCAGAGTAACTGCCTCTGGAAACACCATATATTTT. V usage is TRBV15 and J usage is TRBJ1-3; D uncertain. CDR1 and CDR2 from the germline V gene are LNHNV and YYDKDF (reference sequence). The CDR3 totals 15 residues. Deletions cut 1 base from V and 0 bases from J, with 7 bases between.

V gene TRBV14 combines with J gene TRBJ2-2; D not resolved. Per germline, CDR1 SGHDN and CDR2 FVKESK. The CDR3 covers 16 residues. The ends were cut back, 5 bases at V and 7 bases at J, with 20 bases in the middle. CDR3 residues: CASSSRIREPLGELFF. As DNA, the CDR3 is TGTGCCAGCAGCTCAAGAATTAGAGAACCTCTCGGGGAGCTGTTTTTT.

This clone appeared once. The V gene is TRBV28, the J gene TRBJ2-7; D is possibly TRBD2 (5 bases). The J call is in doubt because the DNA end fits TRBJ2-5 better. Germline CDR1 MDHEN, CDR2 SYDVKM. This CDR3 contains 13 residues. The CDR3 DNA reads as TGTGCCTGTGCCCGGAGGTCCTGGGAGACCCAGTACTTC. Encoded protein: CACARRSWETQYF.